This T cell receptor beta chain was identified during a study of blood T cell repertoires in COVID-19. Across the whole study: Samples taken during acute and convalescent COVID-19 were collected in the United States, Italy and Spain. T cells, B-cell-depleted T cells, or PBMCs supplied cDNA or gDNA.

Authors' data handling: Estimation of nucleated cell counts relied on the amplification of reference gene primers. TCRdb keeps only in-frame clones here, not all; method: immunoSEQ multiplex PCR. V, J and clone size are taken as reported in that table, and D and trimming were inferred from the DNA itself. This sample carries about 480,000 clones, 75% to 90% of them seen once, and the ten largest clones take about 0.91%. The CDR3 has 16 residues. V was clipped by 3 bases and J by 1 base, with 16 bases between them. CDR1 is DFQATT, CDR2 SNEGSKA, per germline (reference sequence). Seattle participants joined during active infection and were tracked over time.

This chain uses TRBV20-1 with TRBJ2-1; unclear D gene. Sequences were obtained from peripheral blood. This clonotype was sampled from a man aged 18 to 30 with COVID-19, enrolled during active disease. CDR3 loop: CSASTLHARSYNEQFF. In nucleotides, the CDR3 is TGCAGTGCTAGTACCCTTCACGCGAGATCCTACAATGAGCAGTTCTTC.